The 27 T cell receptor beta chains below all came from one sample that was sequenced in a study of T cell responses to AZD1222 COVID-19 vaccine. Profiled with immunoSEQ multiplex PCR; TCRdb holds only in-frame clones, not every one. The profile shows some 170,000 clones, more than 80% of them singletons. This material consisted of peripheral blood, taken 28 days after the second dose of the MenACWY control vaccine. These receptors all come from an adult who received the MenACWY meningococcal vaccine as a control.

The rearrangement joins TRBV7-9 to TRBJ2-3, with D perhaps assigned TRBD1 or TRBD2 (5 bases each). V dropped 5 bases and J dropped 2 bases, with 14 bases sitting between them. Looked up from germline, CDR1 is SEHNR and CDR2 is FQNEAQ (reference sequence). The CDR3 is 15 residues long. This chain's CDR3 is CASSHRDGYTDTQYF. For the CDR3, the DNA is TGTGCCAGCAGCCACCGGGACGGATACACAGATACGCAGTATTTT.

The chain links TRBV5-1 to TRBJ2-1; D may be TRBD1 or TRBD2 (5 bases each). This CDR3 is 13 amino acids long. Trimming removed 4 bases from V and 8 bases from J, with 13 bases in between. Germline assignment: CDR1 SGHRS and CDR2 YFSETQ. CDR3 amino acids: CASSEGDLDEQFF. For the CDR3, the DNA is TGCGCCAGCAGCGAAGGGGACCTGGATGAGCAGTTCTTC.

The J gene is TRBJ2-7, the V gene TRBV7-2; D is unclear. CDR3 length: 14 residues. The V and J ends lost 5 bases and 0 bases respectively, with 11 bases between them. CDR1 SGHTA and CDR2 FQGNSA come from the germline V gene. The CDR3 nucleotides read TGTGCCAGCAGCCCGGCTGAGGCCTCCTACGAGCAGTACTTC. Protein: CASSPAEASYEQYF.

As DNA, the CDR3 is TGTGCCTGGAGTACAGGGGGCTCCTACAATGAGCAGTTCTTC. Translation: CAWSTGGSYNEQFF. The rearrangement joins TRBV30 to TRBJ2-1, with 8 bases aligning to TRBD1. This CDR3 contains 14 residues. The V segment lost 2 bases and the J segment 0 bases; nucleotides outside the gene matches: 0. Germline V CDR1 and CDR2: GTSNPN, SVGIG (reference sequence).

In nucleotides, the CDR3 is TGTGCCAGCAGTTCCGCCAGGGCAGGGGACTATGGCTACACCTTC. This sequence encodes CASSSARAGDYGYTF. The gene calls are TRBV27 and TRBJ1-2, with D perhaps TRBD1 (6 bases). The germline CDR1 and CDR2 sequences are MNHEY and SMNVEV (reference sequence). The V and J ends lost 4 bases and 3 bases respectively, with 15 bases between them. The CDR3 spans 15 residues.

The V gene is TRBV28, the J gene TRBJ1-2, with TRBD1 as a possible D gene (5 bases). Trimming took off 6 bases at V and 3 bases at J, with 14 bases between the two ends. Germline CDR1 is MDHEN and CDR2 is SYDVKM. The CDR3 has 14 residues. DNA for the CDR3: TGTGCCAGCAGCTCCCCACGGGGGGACTATGGCTACACCTTC. This codes for CASSSPRGDYGYTF.

Worth noting for this clone: One junction end does not reproduce the germline sequence, and a read error may be involved. This chain connects TRBV2 to TRBJ2-1, with TRBD2 as a possible D gene (6 bases). The CDR3 has 10 residues. The germline V gene encodes CDR1 SNHLY and CDR2 FYNNEI. CDR3 region: CASSGRRRVF. For the CDR3, the DNA is TGTGCCAGCAGTGGCAGGCGGAGGGTCTTC.

This rearrangement joins TRBV27 to TRBJ2-7, with D perhaps matching TRBD1 (6 bases). The germline gives CDR1 MNHEY, CDR2 SMNVEV (reference sequence). The CDR3 covers 12 residues. V shed 5 bases and J shed 12 bases, with 17 bases lying between them. The CDR3 here is CASSIQGFVWYF. CDR3 DNA sequence: TGTGCCAGCAGTATCCAGGGGTTTGTCTGGTACTTC.

The chain joins TRBV15 to TRBJ1-3; 10 nucleotides match TRBD1. V was pared by 9 bases and J by 8 bases, with 7 bases of the junction left unmatched. The CDR3 covers 13 residues. Germline V lookup: CDR1 LNHNV, CDR2 YYDKDF (reference sequence). CDR3 nucleotide sequence: TGTGCCACAAGTGGGGACAGGGGTTACACCATATATTTT. Translated, it gives CATSGDRGYTIYF.

This rearrangement joins TRBV5-8 to TRBJ1-5; D is uncertain. V was pared by 0 bases and J by 5 bases, with 9 bases between. Germline-derived CDR1 and CDR2 are SGHTS and YDEGEE. The CDR3 extends over 14 amino acids. The CDR3 loop is CASSLGVAHQPQHF. The CDR3 DNA is TGTGCCAGCAGCTTGGGGGTCGCCCATCAGCCCCAGCATTTT. The full variable domain, its missing parts supplied by reference TRBV5-8 and TRBJ1-5, is EAGVTQSPTHLIKTRGQQATLRCSPISGHTSVYWYQQALGLGLQFLLWYDEGEERNRGNFPPRFSGRQFPNYSSELNVNALELEDSALYLCASSLGVAHQPQHFGDGTRLSIL.

The chain carries TRBV27 and TRBJ1-1, with D possibly TRBD1 on 5 matching bases. Germline CDR1 and CDR2: MNHEY and SMNVEV (reference sequence). There are 12 residues in the CDR3. Trimming pared 6 bases from V and 4 bases from J, leaving 9 bases between. As DNA, the CDR3 is TGTGCCAGCAGGTGGGGGAGCACTGAAGCTTTCTTT. Residues: CASRWGSTEAFF.

The V and J genes are TRBV30 and TRBJ2-2; no firm D call. The V end was cut by 0 bases, the J end by 5 bases, with 7 bases between. The CDR3 is 13 amino acids. CDR1 and CDR2 from the germline V gene are GTSNPN and SVGIG (reference sequence). CDR3 region: CAWSVTATGELFF. Here the CDR3 DNA reads TGTGCCTGGAGTGTAACCGCGACCGGGGAGCTGTTTTTT.

This chain joins TRBV11-2 and TRBJ2-3, with 8 bases fitting TRBD2. V gave up 4 bases and J gave up 5 bases; unmatched junction bases: 8. The CDR3 runs 15 residues. Germline lookup yields CDR1 SGHAT and CDR2 FQNNGV. The CDR3: CASSSRAGVGDTQYF. The DNA for the CDR3 is TGTGCCAGCAGCTCGAGAGCGGGAGTAGGAGATACGCAGTATTTT. Full variable domain (missing parts from reference TRBV11-2 and TRBJ2-3): EAGVAQSPRYKIIEKRQSVAFWCNPISGHATLYWYQQILGQGPKLLIQFQNNGVVDDSQLPKDRFSAERLKGVDSTLKIQPAKLEDSAVYLCASSSRAGVGDTQYFGPGTRLTVL.

This clone was detected a few times. The rearrangement joins TRBV4-1 to TRBJ1-5; 11 nucleotides line up with TRBD1. With V trimmed by 1 base and J by 7 bases, 9 bases remained unmatched. In germline, CDR1 is MGHRA, CDR2 YSYEKL. The length of the CDR3 is 17 residues. As DNA, the CDR3 is TGCGCCAGCAGCCAAGTAGGACAGGGGGCTTATACCCAGCCCCAGCATTTT. It codes for CASSQVGQGAYTQPQHF.

This clone was observed a single time. This chain uses TRBV6-2 or TRBV6-3 with TRBJ2-1; D is undetermined. The germline V gene has CDR1 MNHEY and CDR2 SVGEGT. The CDR3 consists of 17 residues. Trimming took 2 bases from V and 0 from J, leaving 14 bases between them. CDR3 bases: TGTGCCAGCAGTTACGGCACTCCCACACGCTCCTACAATGAGCAGTTCTTC. Protein sequence: CASSYGTPTRSYNEQFF.

The V and J genes are TRBV3-1 (or the pseudogene TRBV3-2) and TRBJ1-1, with D possibly TRBD1 on 6 matching bases. Germline V gene lookup returns CDR1 LGHDT and CDR2 YNNKEL (reference sequence). The germline V and J ends were trimmed by 2 bases and 4 bases, with 11 bases remaining between them. The CDR3 extends over 14 amino acids. Here the CDR3 reads CASSQLGGTTEAFF. CDR3 nucleotides: TGTGCCAGCAGCCAACTTGGGGGCACCACTGAAGCTTTCTTT.

The chain employs TRBV5-1 and TRBJ2-1, with TRBD1 as a possible D gene (5 bases). Trimming removed 3 bases from V and 6 bases from J, with 13 bases in between. The V gene's germline CDR1 is SGHRS and CDR2 YFSETQ. The CDR3 is 14 amino acids. DNA of the CDR3: TGCGCCAGCAGCTCCCGGGCAGGGCCCAATGAGCAGTTCTTC. Its protein is CASSSRAGPNEQFF.

This clone was observed a single time. The chain uses TRBV9 and TRBJ1-3; D gene unclear. The germline V gene encodes CDR1 SGDLS and CDR2 YYNGEE. The V end lost 1 base, the J end lost 0 bases, and 14 bases lay between the germline ends. The CDR3 length is 17 residues. DNA for the CDR3: TGTGCCAGCAGCGTAATTGAGGGCAGAAACTCTGGAAACACCATATATTTT. Its translation is CASSVIEGRNSGNTIYF. The variable domain in full, with the rest retrieved from reference TRBV9 and TRBJ1-3, is DSGVTQTPKHLITATGQRVTLRCSPRSGDLSVYWYQQSLDQGLQFLIQYYNGEERAKGNILERFSAQQFPDLHSELNLSSLELGDSALYFCASSVIEGRNSGNTIYFGEGSWLTVV.

The J gene is TRBJ2-7, the V gene TRBV19, with a tentative D call TRBD1 (6 bases). The V gene lost 1 base and the J gene lost 6 bases, with 13 bases spanning the gap. CDR1 is LNHDA and CDR2 is SQIVND in the germline V gene (reference sequence). This CDR3 comprises 14 residues. The CDR3 is CASSIGNRVGEQYF. The CDR3 bases are TGTGCCAGTAGTATAGGTAACAGGGTGGGCGAGCAGTACTTC. Full variable domain (outside the CDR3, taken from reference TRBV19 and TRBJ2-7): DGGITQSPKYLFRKEGQNVTLSCEQNLNHDAMYWYRQDPGQGLRLIYYSQIVNDFQKGDIAEGYSVSREKKESFPLTVTSAQKNPTAFYLCASSIGNRVGEQYFGPGTRLTVT.

CDR3 nucleotide sequence: TGTGCCAGCATCGGGGGCGCTGGAAACACCATATATTTT. It is translated as CASIGGAGNTIYF. The chain links TRBV28 to TRBJ1-3; the D gene is possibly TRBD1 (6 bases). V was pared by 7 bases and J by 2 bases, with 9 bases between. Per germline, CDR1 MDHEN and CDR2 SYDVKM. The length of the CDR3 is 13 residues.

The V and J genes are TRBV12-3 or TRBV12-4 and TRBJ2-7; D remains unclear. The CDR3 extends over 11 amino acids. Trimming removed 8 bases at V and 1 base at J, with 6 bases between. The CDR3: CASQKSYEQYF. DNA of the CDR3: TGTGCCAGCCAGAAGTCCTACGAGCAGTACTTC.

The CDR3 here is CASSLTPGSGNTIYF. The CDR3 nucleotides read TGTGCCAGCAGTCTAACCCCCGGCTCTGGAAACACCATATATTTT. The chain links TRBV6-2 or TRBV6-3 to TRBJ1-3, with D unclear. Trimming took off 5 bases at V and 0 bases at J, with 11 bases between the two ends. The CDR3 consists of 15 residues. Germline lookup yields CDR1 MNHEY and CDR2 SVGEGT.

The CDR3 coding sequence is TGTGCCAGCAGCTTAGCGAATCTTTCACCCCTCCACTTT. As protein: CASSLANLSPLHF. The chain employs TRBV7-2 and TRBJ1-6; D is unresolved. Per germline, CDR1 SGHTA and CDR2 FQGNSA. Trimming removed 0 bases at V and 9 bases at J, with 6 bases between. CDR3 length: 13 residues. Combining the CDR3 with reference TRBV7-2 and TRBJ1-6 gives the whole variable domain GAGVSQSPSNKVTEKGKDVELRCDPISGHTALYWYRQSLGQGLEFLIYFQGNSAPDKSGLPSDRFSAERTGGSVSTLTIQRTQQEDSAVYLCASSLANLSPLHFGNGTRLTVT.

V and J are TRBV28 and TRBJ2-7; the D is unclear. With 5 bases removed from V and 3 bases from J, the gap between germline ends came to 14 bases. The CDR3 contains 14 residues. Germline assignment: CDR1 MDHEN and CDR2 SYDVKM. The CDR3: CASSIPGPSYEQYF. CDR3 DNA sequence: TGTGCCAGCAGTATCCCCGGGCCGAGCTACGAGCAGTACTTC.

The chain recombines TRBV6-5 with TRBJ2-1, with 7 bases identical to TRBD1. The CDR3 contains 13 residues. Germline V gene lookup returns CDR1 MNHEY and CDR2 SVGAGI. V shed 6 bases, J shed 5 bases, and the junction held 4 bases outside the gene matches. The CDR3 reads CASRWDRNNEQFF. The CDR3 coding sequence is TGTGCCAGCAGGTGGGACAGAAACAATGAGCAGTTCTTC.

The rearrangement links TRBV7-3 to TRBJ2-1, with 9 bases fitting TRBD2. This CDR3 contains 15 residues. Germline V gives CDR1 SGHTA, CDR2 FQGTGA. The V segment lost 2 bases and the J segment 4 bases; nucleotides outside the gene matches: 3. In DNA, the CDR3 is TGTGCCAGCAGCTTAGAGGCGGGAGGGTACAATGAGCAGTTCTTC. This gives the protein CASSLEAGGYNEQFF.

This chain uses TRBV7-2 with TRBJ2-5; weak D call: TRBD2 (6 bases). Germline V gene sequence: CDR1 SGHTA, CDR2 FQGNSA. The CDR3 has 14 residues. Trimming took off 1 base at V and 5 bases at J, with 11 bases between the two ends. The CDR3 DNA follows: TGTGCCAGCAGCTTAGTATTGGGGAGGGAGACCCAGTACTTC. Protein sequence: CASSLVLGRETQYF.